These 23 T cell receptor beta chains were sequenced from one sample in a study of shared clonotypes between healthy human individuals. The repertoire was sequenced with immunoSEQ multiplex PCR; TCRdb's copy has only in-frame clones and lacks some. The sample includes approximately 1.1 million clones, 70% to 80% of them seen just once. Sequencing used memory CD4+ T cells from PBMCs. The subset here: CD45RA-negative fraction. The receptors were gathered from a man aged 18 to 35 in good health. Some clones in this sample may be carry-over from other donors' samples.

CDR3 protein: CASSRGTPSVDTQYF. CDR3 in DNA: TGTGCCAGCAGCAGAGGGACACCCTCGGTGGATACGCAGTATTTT. The genes are TRBV11-2 and TRBJ2-3, with a tentative D call TRBD1 (6 bases). CDR1 SGHAT and CDR2 FQNNGV come from the germline V gene. Trimming took off 5 bases at V and 6 bases at J, with 18 bases between the two ends. This CDR3 comprises 15 residues.

J is TRBJ2-2 and V is TRBV10-3, with a tentative D call TRBD2 (5 bases). Trimming left V 5 bases short and J 7 bases short, with 14 bases between. The germline V gene encodes CDR1 ENHRY and CDR2 SYGVKD. CDR3 size: 14 residues. CDR3 protein: CAISSSARSGELFF. CDR3 in DNA: TGTGCCATCAGTAGTAGCGCCCGGAGCGGGGAGCTGTTTTTT.

The rearrangement links TRBV11-1 to TRBJ2-3; 7 nucleotides match TRBD2. The junction had 8 bases not matched to a gene; V was cut back by 4 bases and J by 1 base. The CDR3 spans 16 residues. Germline V gene lookup returns CDR1 SGHAT and CDR2 FQDESV (reference sequence). CDR3 protein: CASSYFSGTGTDTQYF. In DNA, the CDR3 is TGTGCCAGCAGCTACTTCAGCGGGACGGGCACAGATACGCAGTATTTT.

This chain joins TRBV7-8 and TRBJ2-5; D gene uncertain. Trimming shortened V by 4 bases and J by 5 bases, and 5 bases separated the two germline ends. CDR3 length: 11 residues. In germline, CDR1 is SGHVS, CDR2 FQNEAQ. CDR3 sequence: CASSSPETQYF. As DNA, the CDR3 is TGTGCCAGCAGCTCCCCGGAGACCCAGTACTTC.

The count of this clone is one. The V and J genes are TRBV19 and TRBJ2-2, with 9 nucleotides matching TRBD2. After removal of 5 bases from V and 6 bases from J, the junction contained 7 bases not matched to a gene. The CDR3 has 15 amino acids. CDR1 and CDR2 (germline): LNHDA, SQIVND (reference sequence). CDR3 region: CASSPRGGRAGELFF. As DNA, the CDR3 is TGTGCCAGTAGTCCTAGAGGCGGGAGGGCCGGGGAGCTGTTTTTT.

This chain uses TRBV28 with TRBJ1-2, with D perhaps matching TRBD1 (5 bases). V lost 8 bases to trimming and J lost 7 bases, with 17 bases between them. This CDR3 spans 13 amino acids. The germline V gene has CDR1 MDHEN and CDR2 SYDVKM. For the CDR3, the DNA is TGTGCCAGCGTTTTTAGGGGATTCGGTGGCTACACCTTC. Encoded protein: CASVFRGFGGYTF.

The chain uses TRBV11-2 and TRBJ1-2; D call uncertain. Looked up from germline, CDR1 is SGHAT and CDR2 is FQNNGV. The CDR3 covers 15 residues. The germline V and J ends were trimmed by 1 base and 8 bases, with 17 bases remaining between them. The CDR3 loop is CASSLASHRVEGYTF. The CDR3 DNA sequence: TGTGCCAGCAGCTTAGCGTCCCACAGAGTCGAGGGCTACACCTTC.

The chain joins TRBV10-3 to TRBJ1-2; 10 nucleotides agree with TRBD1. The germline CDR1 and CDR2 sequences are ENHRY and SYGVKD. Trimming took 6 bases from V and 5 from J; bases not matched to a gene: 6. The CDR3 covers 14 residues. The CDR3 nucleotides are TGTGCCATCAGAACCGGGACAGGGGTTTATGGCTACACCTTC. Amino acids: CAIRTGTGVYGYTF.

This sequence joins TRBV28 and TRBJ2-1, with D possibly TRBD1 on 6 matching bases. Trimming shortened V by 6 bases and J by 6 bases, and 18 bases separated the two germline ends. The CDR3 consists of 15 residues. Germline assignment: CDR1 MDHEN and CDR2 SYDVKM. CDR3 residues: CASSLTRRGSNEQFF. CDR3 nucleotide sequence: TGTGCCAGCAGCCTAACCCGCAGGGGAAGCAATGAGCAGTTCTTC.

Remarks on this clone: Within the sample, other DNA sequences also encode this same CDR3. The chain is built from TRBV5-1 and TRBJ1-1; D gene ambiguous. CDR3 length: 11 residues. CDR1 is SGHRS and CDR2 is YFSETQ in the germline V gene. The V gene lost 5 bases and the J gene lost 1 base, with 3 bases spanning the gap. The CDR3 DNA reads TGCGCCAGCAGGGAGAACACTGAAGCTTTCTTT. Protein: CASRENTEAFF.

This clone was counted once. The chain carries TRBV18 and TRBJ2-3; 12 bases map to TRBD2. CDR1 and CDR2 from the germline V gene are KGHSH and LQKENI. V was pared by 5 bases and J by 4 bases, with 16 bases of the junction left unmatched. The CDR3 sequence is 19 residues long. In DNA form, the CDR3 reads TGTGCCAGCTCATCGACCCCGACTAGCGGGGGATTAAATGCAGATACGCAGTATTTT. Translation: CASSSTPTSGGLNADTQYF.

This chain joins TRBV7-2 and TRBJ2-6; D gene unclear. Germline CDR1 SGHTA, CDR2 FQGNSA. CDR3 size: 14 residues. The V gene lost 4 bases and the J gene lost 2 bases, with 6 bases spanning the gap. The CDR3 region has the DNA TGTGCCAGCAGCTCCAGCCCTGGGGCCAACGTCCTGACTTTC. Its protein product is CASSSSPGANVLTF.

Regarding this clone: Other nucleotide sequences from this sample produce the same CDR3. J is TRBJ1-3 and V is TRBV20-1; D unclear. Germline V gene lookup returns CDR1 DFQATT and CDR2 SNEGSKA (reference sequence). Trimming took 6 bases from V and 4 from J, leaving 7 bases between them. This CDR3 spans 11 amino acids. CDR3 coding DNA: TGCAGTGCAGAAACAGGAAACACCATATATTTT. Translated: CSAETGNTIYF.

This clone was recorded only once. The gene calls are TRBV7-2 and TRBJ2-2; TRBD2 is a possible D gene (6 bases). The CDR3 loop spans 15 amino acids. CDR1 is SGHTA, CDR2 FQGNSA, per germline. V shed 1 base and J shed 7 bases, with 13 bases lying between them. The CDR3 spells CASSLGLVRVGELFF. DNA for the CDR3: TGTGCCAGCAGCTTAGGACTAGTAAGGGTCGGGGAGCTGTTTTTT.

The chain couples TRBV29-1 to TRBJ1-5; no definite D call. The CDR3 runs 13 residues. Trimming pared 6 bases from V and 5 bases from J, leaving 14 bases between. The germline CDR1 and CDR2 sequences are SQVTM and ANQGSEA. DNA for the CDR3: TGCAGCGTCGCCGGGTCGTTGGATCAGCCCCAGCATTTT. Translation: CSVAGSLDQPQHF.

The chain uses TRBV27 and TRBJ2-2, with 7 bases lining up with TRBD1. This CDR3 region has 16 residues. The V gene's germline CDR1 is MNHEY and CDR2 SMNVEV (reference sequence). The V segment lost 0 bases and the J segment 1 base; nucleotides outside the gene matches: 2. The DNA for the CDR3 is TGTGCCAGCAGTTTATCGGGGACAGAGAACACCGGGGAGCTGTTTTTT. This codes for CASSLSGTENTGELFF.

Note on this clone: Distinct nucleotide sequences in the sample also encode this CDR3. The CDR3 nucleotides are TGTGCCAGCAGCTTGCGCAGGAGAAACACCGGGGAGCTGTTTTTT. Encoded protein: CASSLRRRNTGELFF. V gene TRBV5-8 combines with J gene TRBJ2-2; D is unresolved. The CDR3 length is 15 residues. Germline lookup yields CDR1 SGHTS and CDR2 YDEGEE. With 1 base removed from V and 2 bases from J, the gap between germline ends came to 9 bases.

A single count supports this clone. CDR3 nucleotides: TGTGCCAGCCGCGGGCAACGTTTCTACGAGCAGTACTTC. This gives the protein CASRGQRFYEQYF. V usage is TRBV19 and J usage is TRBJ2-7; a weak D match, TRBD2 (5 bases). V shed 9 bases and J shed 3 bases, with 15 bases lying between them. Germline V gives CDR1 LNHDA, CDR2 SQIVND (reference sequence). The CDR3 is 13 residues long.

The V and J genes are TRBV6-5 and TRBJ2-3; TRBD2 matches at 7 bases. Germline V gene lookup returns CDR1 MNHEY and CDR2 SVGAGI. The CDR3 extends over 13 amino acids. V trimming: 6 bases; J trimming: 2 bases; junction bases outside the gene matches: 2. CDR3 sequence: CASSRDYTDTQYF. CDR3 bases: TGTGCCAGCAGCCGGGACTACACAGATACGCAGTATTTT.

V usage is TRBV5-1 and J usage is TRBJ2-7; 8 bases agree with TRBD1. CDR1 and CDR2 from the germline V gene are SGHRS and YFSETQ. Trimming cost V 0 bases and J 3 bases; bases outside gene matches: 8. The CDR3 contains 16 residues. The CDR3 loop is CASSLVNRDRLYEQYF. The CDR3 DNA reads as TGCGCCAGCAGCTTGGTAAACCGGGACAGGCTCTACGAGCAGTACTTC. Full variable domain (missing parts from reference TRBV5-1 and TRBJ2-7): KAGVTQTPRYLIKTRGQQVTLSCSPISGHRSVSWYQQTPGQGLQFLFEYFSETQRNKGNFPGRFSGRQFSNSRSEMNVSTLELGDSALYLCASSLVNRDRLYEQYFGPGTRLTVT.

The rearrangement uses TRBV5-4 and TRBJ2-7; tentatively, D is TRBD1 (6 bases). The CDR3 covers 14 residues. V lost 3 bases, J lost 0 bases, and 10 bases lay in between. Germline assignment: CDR1 SGHNT and CDR2 YYREEE (reference sequence). The chain's CDR3 is CASSWEQGSYEQYF. CDR3 nucleotides: TGTGCCAGCAGCTGGGAACAGGGCTCCTACGAGCAGTACTTC.

About this clone: This sample includes further DNA sequences coding for the same CDR3. The chain employs TRBV5-4 and TRBJ2-7; D is possibly TRBD1 or TRBD2 (5 bases each). CDR1 and CDR2 (germline): SGHNT, YYREEE (reference sequence). V dropped 4 bases and J dropped 2 bases, with 10 bases sitting between them. The CDR3 covers 13 residues. This chain's CDR3 is CASSPRGPYEQYF. CDR3 coding DNA: TGTGCCAGCAGCCCGAGGGGCCCCTACGAGCAGTACTTC.

CDR3 coding DNA: TGTGCCAGCAGCCCCCTTCTAGTTGCGGGAGGGCCAACCGGGGAGCTGTTTTTT. It codes for CASSPLLVAGGPTGELFF. The genes are TRBV11-1 and TRBJ2-2; 9 bases agree with TRBD2. The CDR3 is made up of 18 amino acids. CDR1 is SGHAT and CDR2 is FQDESV in the germline V gene (reference sequence). V shed 5 bases, J shed 5 bases, and the junction held 15 bases outside the gene matches. Variable domain in full (rest from reference TRBV11-1 and TRBJ2-2): EAEVAQSPRYKITEKSQAVAFWCDPISGHATLYWYRQILGQGPELLVQFQDESVVDDSQLPKDRFSAERLKGVDSTLKIQPAELGDSAMYLCASSPLLVAGGPTGELFFGEGSRLTVL.